The rows below give T cell receptor beta chains drawn from one sample of a study of control samples from healthy donors and cancer patients. TCRdb keeps only in-frame clones here, not all; method: immunoSEQ multiplex PCR. In the table there are some 56,000 clones, about 95% of which are singletons. The specimen was blood. The receptor set was obtained from a man aged 25-45 years in good health. Each CDR3 is given with its conserved first and last residue. Each record gives: clone size, V gene, D gene, J gene, CDR3 DNA, CDR3 protein. D genes are given only for firm matches. Clone size is not always given. Where it is, it says once, few, many or a class for expanded clones.

clone size: .
V gene: TRBV25-1
D gene: .
J gene: TRBJ1-5
CDR3 DNA: TGTGCCAGCACTTCCTCGGGTTCCGCTAATCAGCCCCAGCATTTT
CDR3 protein: CASTSSGSANQPQHF

clone size: .
V gene: TRBV5-6
D gene: .
J gene: TRBJ1-1
CDR3 DNA: TGTGCCAGCAGCCTATCACAGGCACCCAACACTGAAGCTTTCTTT
CDR3 protein: CASSLSQAPNTEAFF

clone size: .
V gene: TRBV9
D gene: .
J gene: TRBJ1-4
CDR3 DNA: TGTGCCAGCAGCGACTCGGGGATAGAAAATGAAAAACTGTTTTTT
CDR3 protein: CASSDSGIENEKLFF

clone size: .
V gene: TRBV5-1
D gene: TRBD1
J gene: TRBJ1-4
CDR3 DNA: TGCGCCAGCAGCATCGAGCCCTTTACCGGGACAGGGTTACCCGCAACTAATGAAAAACTGTTTTTT
CDR3 protein: CASSIEPFTGTGLPATNEKLFF

clone size: once
V gene: TRBV5-1
D gene: .
J gene: TRBJ1-6
CDR3 DNA: TGCGCCAGCAGAGAAAGTAATTCACCCCTCCACTTT
CDR3 protein: CASRESNSPLHF

clone size: few
V gene: TRBV15
D gene: .
J gene: TRBJ1-1
CDR3 DNA: TGTGCCACCAGCAGAGATCGCGGACAGAAAGTTGGGAACACTGAAGCTTTCTTT
CDR3 protein: CATSRDRGQKVGNTEAFF

clone size: once
V gene: TRBV5-4
D gene: .
J gene: TRBJ2-7
CDR3 DNA: TGTGCCAGCAGCTTGACCGCCGCAGCCTACGAGCAGTACTTC
CDR3 protein: CASSLTAAAYEQYF

clone size: .
V gene: TRBV7-3
D gene: .
J gene: TRBJ1-2
CDR3 DNA: TGTGCCAGCAGCTTAGGCTCAGGGGCTGGCTACACCTTC
CDR3 protein: CASSLGSGAGYTF

clone size: .
V gene: TRBV15
D gene: TRBD1
J gene: TRBJ1-5
CDR3 DNA: TGTGCCACCAGCAGAGTTACAGGGGAGATTAGCAATCAGCCCCAGCATTTT
CDR3 protein: CATSRVTGEISNQPQHF

clone size: .
V gene: TRBV3-1/TRBV3-2
D gene: .
J gene: TRBJ2-3
CDR3 DNA: TGTGCCAGCAGCCACCGCAGCCAGACAGATACGCAGTATTTT
CDR3 protein: CASSHRSQTDTQYF

clone size: .
V gene: TRBV19
D gene: .
J gene: TRBJ2-7
CDR3 DNA: TGTGCCAGTAGTATTGGGGGGCTATCCTACGAGCAGTACTTC
CDR3 protein: CASSIGGLSYEQYF

clone size: .
V gene: TRBV7-8
D gene: .
J gene: TRBJ2-7
CDR3 DNA: TGTGCCAGCAGCCCTTTAGTGGCGGGAAGCTCCTACGAGCAGTACTTC
CDR3 protein: CASSPLVAGSSYEQYF

clone size: .
V gene: TRBV7-9
D gene: .
J gene: TRBJ1-5
CDR3 DNA: TGTGCCAGCAGCTCGGACTGGAATCAGCCCCAGCATTTT
CDR3 protein: CASSSDWNQPQHF

clone size: .
V gene: TRBV6-4
D gene: TRBD2
J gene: TRBJ2-1
CDR3 DNA: TGTGCCAGCAGTGACGGACTAGCGGGCAATGAGCAGTTCTTC
CDR3 protein: CASSDGLAGNEQFF

clone size: .
V gene: TRBV6-5
D gene: .
J gene: TRBJ2-7
CDR3 DNA: TGTGCCAGCAGTTCCCCTAGGGAGCAGTACTTC
CDR3 protein: CASSSPREQYF

clone size: .
V gene: TRBV18
D gene: .
J gene: TRBJ2-2
CDR3 DNA: TGTGCCAGCTCACGACAGGTGACGAACACCGGGGAGCTGTTTTTT
CDR3 protein: CASSRQVTNTGELFF

clone size: .
V gene: TRBV6-5
D gene: .
J gene: TRBJ1-1
CDR3 DNA: TGTGCCAGCAGTTACTCGGGGGGCGCAAGGACTGAAGCTTTCTTT
CDR3 protein: CASSYSGGARTEAFF

clone size: .
V gene: TRBV28
D gene: TRBD2
J gene: TRBJ2-1
CDR3 DNA: TGTGCCAGCAGTACAGTGGGACTAGCTAGTAATGAGCAGTTCTTC
CDR3 protein: CASSTVGLASNEQFF

clone size: .
V gene: TRBV9
D gene: .
J gene: TRBJ2-3
CDR3 DNA: TGTGCCAGCAGCGCTACAGTCGAGGATACGCAGTATTTT
CDR3 protein: CASSATVEDTQYF

clone size: .
V gene: TRBV30
D gene: .
J gene: TRBJ1-4
CDR3 DNA: TGTGCCTGGAGTGTACTAGCAACTAATGAAAAACTGTTTTTT
CDR3 protein: CAWSVLATNEKLFF

clone size: .
V gene: TRBV6-5
D gene: .
J gene: TRBJ1-1
CDR3 DNA: TGTGCCAGCAGCCAATCCCGGAACACTGAAGCTTTCTTT
CDR3 protein: CASSQSRNTEAFF

clone size: .
V gene: TRBV5-6
D gene: .
J gene: TRBJ1-3
CDR3 DNA: TGTGCCAGCAGCTTTGCTGGAACGGGCCTCGGGGGAAACACCATATATTTT
CDR3 protein: CASSFAGTGLGGNTIYF

clone size: .
V gene: TRBV4-1
D gene: TRBD1
J gene: TRBJ1-6
CDR3 DNA: TGCGCCAGCAGCCAAAACAGGGGTTCACCCCTCCACTTT
CDR3 protein: CASSQNRGSPLHF

clone size: .
V gene: TRBV6-4
D gene: .
J gene: TRBJ2-2
CDR3 DNA: TGTGCCAGCAGTGAGGGGGTAGCCTCCGGGGAGCTGTTTTTT
CDR3 protein: CASSEGVASGELFF

clone size: .
V gene: TRBV28
D gene: TRBD2
J gene: TRBJ2-2
CDR3 DNA: TGTGCCAGCAGAGCACGTACTAGCGTGCAGGAGCTGTTTTTT
CDR3 protein: CASRARTSVQELFF

clone size: .
V gene: TRBV7-9
D gene: TRBD2
J gene: TRBJ2-1
CDR3 DNA: TGTGCCAGCAGCTCGACTAGCGGGGGGACCTACAATGAGCAGTTCTTC
CDR3 protein: CASSSTSGGTYNEQFF

clone size: once
V gene: TRBV5-1
D gene: .
J gene: TRBJ2-3
CDR3 DNA: TGCGCCAGCAGCAGAGGGGGGAGCACAGATACGCAGTATTTT
CDR3 protein: CASSRGGSTDTQYF

clone size: .
V gene: TRBV15
D gene: .
J gene: TRBJ2-1
CDR3 DNA: TGTGCCACCAGCAGAGTCGGGGAGTACAATGAGCAGTTCTTC
CDR3 protein: CATSRVGEYNEQFF

clone size: .
V gene: TRBV27
D gene: .
J gene: TRBJ1-1
CDR3 DNA: TGTGCCAGCAGTTCCCAGCAAGATTTGAAGACTGAAGCTTTCTTT
CDR3 protein: CASSSQQDLKTEAFF

clone size: .
V gene: TRBV5-1
D gene: TRBD2
J gene: TRBJ2-1
CDR3 DNA: TGCGCCAGCAGCACAGCGGGAGTAATCGACAATGAGCAGTTCTTC
CDR3 protein: CASSTAGVIDNEQFF

clone size: .
V gene: TRBV30
D gene: .
J gene: TRBJ2-7
CDR3 DNA: TGTGCCTGGAGTGAAGAGCGCGAGCAGTACTTC
CDR3 protein: CAWSEEREQYF

clone size: .
V gene: TRBV27
D gene: .
J gene: TRBJ2-1
CDR3 DNA: TGTGCCAGCAGCCCTACGGGCAACTTGTACAATGAGCAGTTCTTC
CDR3 protein: CASSPTGNLYNEQFF

clone size: .
V gene: TRBV19
D gene: TRBD1
J gene: TRBJ1-1
CDR3 DNA: TGTGCCAGTATCGGGACAGGCGGCACTGAAGCTTTCTTT
CDR3 protein: CASIGTGGTEAFF

clone size: .
V gene: TRBV7-8
D gene: .
J gene: TRBJ2-6
CDR3 DNA: TGTGCCAGCAGCTATAAACCGGGACACCGCTCTGGGGCCAACGTCCTGACTTTC
CDR3 protein: CASSYKPGHRSGANVLTF

clone size: .
V gene: TRBV12-3/TRBV12-4
D gene: .
J gene: TRBJ1-1
CDR3 DNA: TGTGCCAGCAGTACAGGATCGAACACTGAAGCTTTCTTT
CDR3 protein: CASSTGSNTEAFF

clone size: .
V gene: TRBV30
D gene: .
J gene: TRBJ1-2
CDR3 DNA: TGTGCCTGGAGTAGCAGGGGTCTTGGCTACACCTTC
CDR3 protein: CAWSSRGLGYTF

clone size: once
V gene: TRBV2
D gene: .
J gene: TRBJ2-7
CDR3 DNA: TGTGCCAGCAGTGAAGGGGACGGCTCCTACGAGCAGTACTTC
CDR3 protein: CASSEGDGSYEQYF

clone size: .
V gene: TRBV27
D gene: TRBD1
J gene: TRBJ2-1
CDR3 DNA: TGTGCCAGCAGTCGAAGGGACAGGGTATCCTACAATGAGCAGTTCTTC
CDR3 protein: CASSRRDRVSYNEQFF

clone size: .
V gene: TRBV5-1
D gene: .
J gene: TRBJ1-4
CDR3 DNA: TGCGCCAGCAGCCCGACAGCACGTAATGAAAAACTGTTTTTT
CDR3 protein: CASSPTARNEKLFF

clone size: once
V gene: TRBV27
D gene: .
J gene: TRBJ2-3
CDR3 DNA: TGTGCCAGCAGACCGTCCGGGTACACAGATACGCAGTATTTT
CDR3 protein: CASRPSGYTDTQYF

clone size: .
V gene: TRBV4-1
D gene: TRBD1
J gene: TRBJ1-1
CDR3 DNA: TGCGCCAGCAGCCAAGATCGGACAGGAGGCCCTGAAGCTTTCTTT
CDR3 protein: CASSQDRTGGPEAFF